This TCR beta chain is drawn from a study of CD4 T cells in relation to SARS-CoV-2 and coronaviruses. Turning to the study itself: PBMCs were cultured with antigen for about eleven days before TCR beta sequencing.

Produced via immunoSEQ multiplex PCR; TCRdb's table is partial and in-frame only. The table has around 12,000 clones, about 72% seen once. Worth noting for this clone: Its antigen remains unknown.

CD4+ T cells from unexposed donors were obtained before the COVID-19 pandemic (2011-2018). CD4+ T cells were isolated from the cells after 10 days of culture. Cells permitting, SARS-CoV-2 S/N and four cold-coronavirus spikes were tested on unexposed-donor CD4+ T cells. Each well had roughly 2.2 million PBMCs in 5% human AB serum with IL-2. Germline-derived CDR1 and CDR2 are LGHNA and YSLEER. This CDR3 spans 16 amino acids. Trimming at V came to 4 bases and at J to 4 bases, leaving 8 bases not matched to a gene. Study-wide results and limits: Pre-pandemic and post-infection samples never came from the same donor.

This TCR derives from a human donor in good health. The chain combines TRBV4-3 with TRBJ2-3; 10 bases map to TRBD1. The sequencing input was CD4+ T cells from PBMCs, cultured in vitro. As DNA, the CDR3 is TGCGCCAGCAGCCTGACTGGACAGGGGGTTTCAGATACGCAGTATTTT. Translating gives CASSLTGQGVSDTQYF.